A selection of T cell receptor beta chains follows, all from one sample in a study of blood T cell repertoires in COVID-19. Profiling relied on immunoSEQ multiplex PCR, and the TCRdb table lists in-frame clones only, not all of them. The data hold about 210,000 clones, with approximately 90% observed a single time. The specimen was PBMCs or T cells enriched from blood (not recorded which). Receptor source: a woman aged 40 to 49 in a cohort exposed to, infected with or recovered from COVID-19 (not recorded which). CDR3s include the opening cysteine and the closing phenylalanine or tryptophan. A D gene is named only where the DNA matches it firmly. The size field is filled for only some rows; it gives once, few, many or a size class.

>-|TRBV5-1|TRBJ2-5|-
CASSFRTLEETQYF
TGCGCCAGCAGCTTTAGGACATTGGAAGAGACCCAGTACTTC
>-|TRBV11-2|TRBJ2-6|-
CASTLGGSGANVLTF
TGTGCCAGCACCCTTGGGGGGTCTGGGGCCAACGTCCTGACTTTC
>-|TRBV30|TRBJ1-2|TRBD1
CAWRDRGLTYGYTF
TGTGCCTGGAGGGACAGGGGGTTGACCTATGGCTACACCTTC
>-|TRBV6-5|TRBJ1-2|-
CASSPGPRAGYTF
TGTGCCAGCAGCCCCGGGCCGCGGGCTGGATACACCTTC
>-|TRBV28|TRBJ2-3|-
CASSLSPHRDSGNTDTQYF
TGTGCCAGCAGTTTAAGCCCCCACCGTGATAGCGGAAACACAGATACGCAGTATTTT
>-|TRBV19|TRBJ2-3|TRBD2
CASSGGTSGIVWAQYF
TGTGCCAGTAGTGGGGGGACTAGCGGGATTGTATGGGCGCAGTATTTT
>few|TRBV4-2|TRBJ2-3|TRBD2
CASRPGTSDTDTQYF
TGTGCCAGCAGACCAGGGACTAGCGACACAGATACGCAGTATTTT
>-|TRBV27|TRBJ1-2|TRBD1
CASSPNYRGDPAGYTF
TGTGCCAGCAGTCCGAATTACAGGGGAGACCCGGCCGGCTACACCTTC
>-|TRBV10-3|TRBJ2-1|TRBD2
CAISESNSGGYNEQFF
TGTGCCATCAGTGAGTCGAATAGCGGGGGATACAATGAGCAGTTCTTC
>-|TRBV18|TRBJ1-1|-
CASSPGEDTEAFF
TGTGCCAGCTCACCCGGGGAAGATACTGAAGCTTTCTTT
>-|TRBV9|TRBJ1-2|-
CASSVGVVTRGGYTF
TGTGCCAGCAGCGTAGGGGTGGTTACAAGGGGTGGCTACACCTTC
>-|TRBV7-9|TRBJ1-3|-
CASSFTGGSGNTIYF
TGTGCCAGCAGCTTCACGGGGGGCTCTGGAAACACCATATATTTT
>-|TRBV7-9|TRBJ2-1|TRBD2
CASSPWEGAGALTYNEQFF
TGTGCCAGCAGCCCTTGGGAGGGAGCGGGGGCCCTGACCTACAATGAGCAGTTCTTC
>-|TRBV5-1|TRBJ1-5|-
CASSLDGAGGNQPQHF
TGCGCCAGCAGCTTGGACGGAGCCGGTGGCAATCAGCCCCAGCATTTT
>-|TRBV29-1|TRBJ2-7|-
CSVEDPTSSGGSYEQYF
TGCAGCGTTGAAGACCCCACCTCGAGCGGAGGATCCTACGAGCAGTACTTC
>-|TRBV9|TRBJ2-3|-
CASSVSSTDTQYF
TGTGCCAGCAGCGTATCTAGTACCGATACGCAGTATTTT
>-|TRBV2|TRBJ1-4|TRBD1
CASRGQLSLEKLFF
TGTGCCAGCAGGGGACAGCTCTCTCTTGAAAAACTGTTTTTT
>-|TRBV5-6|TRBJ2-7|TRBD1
CASSTGTGEAEQYF
TGTGCCAGCAGCACCGGGACAGGGGAAGCCGAGCAGTACTTC
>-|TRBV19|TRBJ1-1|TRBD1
CASSGGTGVDTEAFF
TGTGCCAGTAGTGGGGGGACAGGAGTTGACACTGAAGCTTTCTTT
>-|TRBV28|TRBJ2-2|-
CASSPLRDRLNTGELFF
TGTGCCAGCAGTCCCCTTCGAGACAGGCTGAACACCGGGGAGCTGTTTTTT
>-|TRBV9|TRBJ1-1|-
CASSVDPQSGTEAFF
TGTGCCAGCAGCGTAGATCCACAGTCGGGAACTGAAGCTTTCTTT
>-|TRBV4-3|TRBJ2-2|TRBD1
CASSQESRDRGAGELFF
TGCGCCAGCAGCCAAGAGTCCCGGGACAGGGGTGCCGGGGAGCTGTTTTTT
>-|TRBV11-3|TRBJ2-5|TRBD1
CASSFRGPQETQYF
TGTGCCAGCAGCTTCAGGGGGCCCCAAGAGACCCAGTACTTC
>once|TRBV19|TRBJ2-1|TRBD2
CASRVGGSSYNEQFF
TGTGCCAGTAGGGTTGGCGGGAGCTCCTACAATGAGCAGTTCTTC
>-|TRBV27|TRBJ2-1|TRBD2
CASSSSLAGVNEQFF
TGTGCCAGCAGTTCTAGTCTAGCGGGAGTAAATGAGCAGTTCTTC
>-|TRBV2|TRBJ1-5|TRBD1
CASRATGGRQPQHF
TGTGCCAGCAGGGCTACAGGGGGCAGGCAGCCCCAGCATTTT
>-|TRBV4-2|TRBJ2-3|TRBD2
CASSSLAGGTDTQYF
TGTGCCAGCAGCTCGCTAGCGGGGGGCACAGATACGCAGTATTTT
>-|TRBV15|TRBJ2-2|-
CATSRVLGAGGELFF
TGTGCCACCAGCAGAGTTTTGGGGGCCGGCGGGGAGCTGTTTTTT
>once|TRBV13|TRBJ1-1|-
CASSLKPGNTEAFF
TGTGCCAGCAGCTTAAAGCCAGGGAACACTGAAGCTTTCTTT
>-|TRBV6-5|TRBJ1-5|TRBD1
CASQGAHSNQPQHF
TGTGCCAGCCAGGGGGCGCATAGCAATCAGCCCCAGCATTTT
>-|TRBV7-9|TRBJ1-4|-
CASSQPLDNEKLFF
TGTGCCAGCAGCCAACCTCTAGATAATGAAAAACTGTTTTTT
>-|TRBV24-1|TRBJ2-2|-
CATSEAGTLKTGELFF
TGTGCCACCAGTGAGGCCGGGACACTGAAGACCGGGGAGCTGTTTTTT
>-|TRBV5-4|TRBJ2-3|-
CASSRGAGRSSEKPDTQYF
TGTGCCAGCAGCCGTGGGGCAGGCAGGTCTTCCGAAAAGCCAGATACGCAGTATTTT
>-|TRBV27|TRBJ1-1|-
CASSLSPGGTEAFF
TGTGCCAGCAGTTTATCCCCGGGAGGGACTGAAGCTTTCTTT
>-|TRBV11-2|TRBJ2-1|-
CASSLVSLVNEQFF
TGTGCCAGCAGCTTAGTATCACTAGTCAATGAGCAGTTCTTC
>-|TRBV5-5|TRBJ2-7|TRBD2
CASSPGGDSYEQYF
TGTGCCAGCAGCCCCGGGGGGGATTCCTACGAGCAGTACTTC
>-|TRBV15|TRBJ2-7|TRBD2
CATSRDKTSGSFPYEQYF
TGTGCCACCAGCAGAGATAAGACTAGCGGGAGTTTCCCCTACGAGCAGTACTTC
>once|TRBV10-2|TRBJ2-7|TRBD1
CASSPDRVVGEQYF
TGCGCCAGCAGTCCGGACAGGGTTGTTGGCGAGCAGTACTTC
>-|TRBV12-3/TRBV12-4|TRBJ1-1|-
CASSWGGAEAFF
TGTGCCAGCAGTTGGGGGGGAGCTGAAGCTTTCTTT
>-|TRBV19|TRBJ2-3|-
CASSIDRGTDTQYF
TGTGCCAGTAGTATAGACAGGGGCACAGATACGCAGTATTTT
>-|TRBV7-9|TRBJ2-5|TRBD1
CASSSGTGGVETQYF
TGTGCCAGCAGCTCCGGGACAGGGGGCGTTGAGACCCAGTACTTC
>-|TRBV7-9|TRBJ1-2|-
CASSLADGQPNYGYTF
TGTGCCAGCAGCTTAGCAGACGGACAGCCTAACTATGGCTACACCTTC
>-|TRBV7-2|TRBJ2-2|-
CASSSREGAYTGELFF
TGTGCCAGCAGTTCCCGGGAGGGGGCTTACACCGGGGAGCTGTTTTTT
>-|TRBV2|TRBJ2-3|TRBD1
CASGDRGDVTQYF
TGTGCCAGTGGGGACAGAGGGGACGTTACGCAGTATTTT
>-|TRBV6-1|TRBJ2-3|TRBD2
CASSESGRPDTQYF
TGTGCCAGCAGTGAAAGCGGGAGGCCAGATACGCAGTATTTT
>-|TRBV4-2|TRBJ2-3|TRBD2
CASSQEASGRGEDTQYF
TGTGCCAGCAGCCAAGAGGCTAGCGGGAGAGGGGAAGATACGCAGTATTTT
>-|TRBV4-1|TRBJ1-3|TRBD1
CASSQETGTGNTIYF
TGCGCCAGCAGCCAGGAGACAGGGACTGGAAACACCATATATTTT
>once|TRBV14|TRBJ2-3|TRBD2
CASSPWNYSGGAPSTDTQYF
TGTGCCAGCAGCCCGTGGAATTATAGCGGGGGGGCCCCTAGCACAGATACGCAGTATTTT
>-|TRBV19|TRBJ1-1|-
CASSSPAAMNTEAFF
TGTGCCAGTAGTTCCCCGGCGGCGATGAACACTGAAGCTTTCTTT
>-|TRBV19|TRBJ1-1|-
CASKDSREAFF
TGTGCCAGTAAAGACAGCCGTGAAGCTTTCTTT
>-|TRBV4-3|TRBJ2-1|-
CASSQGRGEQFF
TGCGCCAGCAGCCAAGGTAGGGGGGAGCAGTTCTTC
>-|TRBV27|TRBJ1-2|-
CASSLNPVYGYTF
TGTGCCAGCAGTTTAAATCCAGTCTATGGCTACACCTTC
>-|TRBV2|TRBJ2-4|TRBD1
CASSIGQGLAKNIQYF
TGTGCCAGCAGTATTGGACAGGGCCTAGCCAAAAACATTCAGTACTTC
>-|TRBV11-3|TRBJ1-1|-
CASSVEASTSYMNTEAFF
TGTGCCAGCAGCGTTGAAGCTAGTACGTCCTACATGAACACTGAAGCTTTCTTT
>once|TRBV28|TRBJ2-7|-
CASSLYRESSYEQYF
TGTGCCAGCAGTTTATACAGGGAAAGCTCCTACGAGCAGTACTTC
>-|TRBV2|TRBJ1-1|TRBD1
CASIGQGSTEAFF
TGTGCCAGCATCGGACAGGGGAGCACTGAAGCTTTCTTT
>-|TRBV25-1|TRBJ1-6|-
CASSEYLSSYNSPLHF
TGTGCCAGCAGTGAATATCTTAGCTCCTATAATTCACCCCTCCACTTT
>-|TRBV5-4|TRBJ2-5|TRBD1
CASSRDRGRNRETQYF
TGTGCCAGCAGCCGGGACAGGGGGCGGAACAGGGAGACCCAGTACTTC
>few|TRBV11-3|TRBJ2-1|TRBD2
CASSFGLAGIYNEQFF
TGTGCCAGCAGCTTTGGGCTAGCGGGGATCTACAATGAGCAGTTCTTC
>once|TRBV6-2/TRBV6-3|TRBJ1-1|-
CASSFGGMNTEAFF
TGTGCCAGCAGTTTTGGAGGCATGAACACTGAAGCTTTCTTT